The 27 T cell receptor beta chains below come from one sample, sequenced in a study of blood T cell repertoires in COVID-19. The repertoire was sequenced with immunoSEQ multiplex PCR; TCRdb's copy has only in-frame clones and lacks some. The table shows about 290,000 clones, with 89% occurring only once. The sequencing sample was made of PBMCs or T cells enriched from blood (not recorded which). The source is a woman in her thirties or forties who had recovered from COVID-19.

The chain recombines TRBV4-1 with TRBJ2-2; weak D call: TRBD2 (7 bases). Trimming took off 4 bases at V and 0 bases at J, with 12 bases between the two ends. This CDR3 comprises 16 residues. Germline V gene lookup returns CDR1 MGHRA and CDR2 YSYEKL. The CDR3 DNA sequence: TGCGCCAGCAGCCCGAGGGAGGGGGCGAACACCGGGGAGCTGTTTTTT. This gives the protein CASSPREGANTGELFF.

V and J are TRBV18 and TRBJ1-1, with TRBD1 matching over 7 bases. J gave up 7 bases and V 2 bases, and 1 base lay outside the gene matches. CDR3 length equals 12 residues. The germline CDR1 and CDR2 sequences are KGHSH and LQKENI. The CDR3, as DNA: TGTGCCAGCTCACCAGGACAGGATGAAGCTTTCTTT. It specifies CASSPGQDEAFF. Using reference TRBV18 and TRBJ1-1 for the parts outside the CDR3, the full variable domain is NAGVMQNPRHLVRRRGQEARLRCSPMKGHSHVYWYRQLPEEGLKFMVYLQKENIIDESGMPKERFSAEFPKEGPSILRIQQVVRGDSAAYFCASSPGQDEAFFGQGTRLTVV.

The chain is built from TRBV2 and TRBJ2-2; 7 nucleotides agree with TRBD2. The CDR3 is 15 amino acids. Germline-derived CDR1 and CDR2 are SNHLY and FYNNEI. Trimming at V came to 5 bases and at J to 7 bases, leaving 10 bases not matched to a gene. CDR3 nucleotides: TGTGCCAGCAGTTTACGACGGGGGGTAGGCGGGGAGCTGTTTTTT. This codes for CASSLRRGVGGELFF.

The chain couples TRBV7-9 to TRBJ1-2, with D possibly being TRBD1 (5 bases). The germline V gene has CDR1 SEHNR and CDR2 FQNEAQ (reference sequence). CDR3 length: 16 residues. Trimming removed 3 bases at V and 0 bases at J, with 14 bases between. CDR3 region: CASSLLPGVTNYGYTF. The CDR3 DNA reads TGTGCCAGCAGCTTGTTGCCGGGGGTTACTAACTATGGCTACACCTTC.

The chain is built from TRBV5-1 and TRBJ1-1; 10 bases fit TRBD1. The CDR3 runs 11 residues. V lost 8 bases and J lost 6; bases outside the gene matches: 1. Germline values: CDR1 SGHRS, CDR2 YFSETQ. The CDR3 region is CASGQGAEAFF. Written as DNA, the CDR3 is TGCGCCAGTGGACAGGGGGCTGAAGCTTTCTTT.

V is TRBV13 and J is TRBJ2-6; 11 bases agree with TRBD2. The V gene end was trimmed by 3 bases and the J gene end by 0 bases; junction bases not matched to a gene: 4. The CDR3 is 18 amino acids. Looked up from germline, CDR1 is PRHDT and CDR2 is FYEKMQ (reference sequence). The CDR3 reads CASSFILAGDSGANVLTF. DNA for the CDR3: TGTGCCAGCAGCTTTATACTAGCGGGAGACTCTGGGGCCAACGTCCTGACTTTC.

This chain joins TRBV3-1 (or the pseudogene TRBV3-2) and TRBJ2-3, with D possibly being TRBD2 (5 bases). CDR3 length: 16 amino acids. The germline gives CDR1 LGHDT, CDR2 YNNKEL (reference sequence). Trimming shortened V by 1 base and J by 3 bases, and 14 bases separated the two germline ends. The CDR3 region is CASSQGRSARTDTQYF. CDR3 nucleotides: TGTGCCAGCAGCCAAGGGAGGTCAGCCAGAACAGATACGCAGTATTTT.

The CDR3 sequence is CASSFRGPRTDTQYF. CDR3 sequence (DNA): TGCGCCAGCAGCTTCAGGGGTCCCCGCACAGATACGCAGTATTTT. The V call is TRBV5-1, the J call TRBJ2-3, with D possibly matching TRBD1 (6 bases). The CDR3 spans 15 residues. Germline V gives CDR1 SGHRS, CDR2 YFSETQ. V dropped 2 bases and J dropped 1 base, with 11 bases sitting between them.

The chain couples TRBV7-9 to TRBJ1-2; 9 bases line up with TRBD1. This CDR3 is 15 amino acids long. Germline V gene data show CDR1 as SEHNR and CDR2 as FQNEAQ (reference sequence). V shed 5 bases and J 6 bases; nucleotides not matched to a gene: 10. CDR3 region: CASSGTGFLIHGYTF. The CDR3 DNA is TGTGCCAGCAGCGGGACAGGGTTCCTGATCCATGGCTACACCTTC.

A note on this clone: Germline and junction disagree at one end, which may indicate a read error. The V and J genes are TRBV7-7 and TRBJ2-5, with a possible D match to TRBD1 (6 bases). Germline-derived CDR1 and CDR2 are SSHAT and FNYEAQ (reference sequence). CDR3 length equals 15 residues. The CDR3 DNA sequence: TGTGCTAGCAGCCAACACATCACAGGGAGAGAGACCCAGTACTTC. Protein product: CASSQHITGRETQYF.

The gene calls are TRBV5-6 and TRBJ1-5, with D possibly TRBD1 on 6 matching bases. The CDR3 has 13 residues. Deletions cut 3 bases from V and 4 bases from J, with 8 bases between. The germline V gene encodes CDR1 SGHDT and CDR2 YYEEEE. CDR3 residues: CASSWQGNQPQHF. DNA of the CDR3: TGTGCCAGCAGCTGGCAGGGGAATCAGCCCCAGCATTTT.

V gene TRBV18 combines with J gene TRBJ2-7; D possibly corresponds to TRBD1 (5 bases). The CDR3 contains 15 residues. From germline, CDR1 is KGHSH and CDR2 LQKENI. Trimming took 3 bases from V and 3 from J, leaving 15 bases between them. The CDR3: CASSPRHTGDYEQYF. In DNA, the CDR3 is TGTGCCAGCTCACCTCGCCACACAGGAGACTACGAGCAGTACTTC.

This clone turned up a few times. V gene TRBV7-8 combines with J gene TRBJ1-1, with 11 bases fitting TRBD1. Germline lookup yields CDR1 SGHVS and CDR2 FQNEAQ. The CDR3 is 15 residues long. Trimming cost V 1 base and J 11 bases; bases outside gene matches: 9. Here the CDR3 reads CASSLDPGTGGNAFF. The CDR3 coding sequence is TGTGCCAGCAGCTTAGATCCCGGGACAGGGGGTAACGCTTTCTTT.

The chain couples TRBV19 to TRBJ1-2; D is perhaps TRBD1 (6 bases). This CDR3 has 15 amino acids. CDR1 is LNHDA, CDR2 SQIVND, per germline (reference sequence). With 3 bases removed from V and 5 bases from J, the gap between germline ends came to 16 bases. The CDR3 DNA is TGTGCCAGTAGTATGGACAGCAGGGTACCGTATGGCTACACCTTC. This codes for CASSMDSRVPYGYTF. The variable domain in full, with the rest retrieved from reference TRBV19 and TRBJ1-2, is DGGITQSPKYLFRKEGQNVTLSCEQNLNHDAMYWYRQDPGQGLRLIYYSQIVNDFQKGDIAEGYSVSREKKESFPLTVTSAQKNPTAFYLCASSMDSRVPYGYTFGSGTRLTVV.

The V gene is TRBV7-9, the J gene TRBJ2-2; TRBD2 matches at 7 bases. Germline CDR1 SEHNR, CDR2 FQNEAQ (reference sequence). With V trimmed by 1 base and J by 0 bases, 5 bases remained unmatched. The CDR3 length is 17 residues. The CDR3 sequence: CASSLVASGSNTGELFF. The CDR3, as DNA: TGTGCCAGCAGCTTAGTTGCTAGCGGTTCGAACACCGGGGAGCTGTTTTTT.

The chain is built from TRBV29-1 and TRBJ1-2; 8 bases match TRBD1. This CDR3 has 16 amino acids. Losses at the gene ends were 4 bases for V and 1 base for J; bases not matched to a gene: 11. Germline CDR1 SQVTM, CDR2 ANQGSEA. The CDR3 sequence is CSVGTGRLSINYGYTF. As DNA, the CDR3 is TGCAGCGTTGGGACAGGGAGGCTATCAATTAACTATGGCTACACCTTC.

The gene calls are TRBV19 and TRBJ1-2, with a tentative D call TRBD1 (5 bases). V gave up 9 bases and J gave up 6 bases, with 14 bases separating them. CDR3 length: 12 residues. Looked up from germline, CDR1 is LNHDA and CDR2 is SQIVND (reference sequence). CDR3: CASRDFGDGYTF. The CDR3 DNA follows: TGTGCCAGCAGGGACTTCGGAGATGGCTACACCTTC. The variable domain in full, completed from reference TRBV19 and TRBJ1-2, reads DGGITQSPKYLFRKEGQNVTLSCEQNLNHDAMYWYRQDPGQGLRLIYYSQIVNDFQKGDIAEGYSVSREKKESFPLTVTSAQKNPTAFYLCASRDFGDGYTFGSGTRLTVV.

This chain connects TRBV13 to TRBJ1-1; 8 nucleotides agree with TRBD1. The V segment lost 5 bases and the J segment 3 bases; nucleotides outside the gene matches: 8. CDR3 length: 15 residues. Germline lookup yields CDR1 PRHDT and CDR2 FYEKMQ (reference sequence). The CDR3 bases are TGTGCCAGCAGCCAAAGGACAGGGAGGGACACTGAAGCTTTCTTT. This sequence encodes CASSQRTGRDTEAFF.

The J gene is TRBJ1-6, the V gene TRBV27; D gene ambiguous. In germline, CDR1 is MNHEY, CDR2 SMNVEV (reference sequence). V was shortened by 2 bases and J by 4 bases, with 6 bases between the two germline ends. The CDR3 totals 14 residues. The CDR3 region is CASSLRDYNSPLHF. The DNA for the CDR3 is TGTGCCAGCAGTTTACGCGATTATAATTCACCCCTCCACTTT.

The count of this clone is one. V and J are TRBV5-4 and TRBJ1-2; 7 bases are shared with TRBD1. V lost 2 bases to trimming and J lost 3 bases; unmatched junction nucleotides: 4. This CDR3 comprises 14 residues. Germline CDR1 and CDR2: SGHNT and YYREEE (reference sequence). The CDR3 DNA reads TGTGCCAGCAGCTTTTCCGGGACAGACTATGGCTACACCTTC. Its translation is CASSFSGTDYGYTF. Combining the CDR3 with reference TRBV5-4 and TRBJ1-2 gives the whole variable domain ETGVTQSPTHLIKTRGQQVTLRCSSQSGHNTVSWYQQALGQGPQFIFQYYREEENGRGNFPPRFSGLQFPNYSSELNVNALELDDSALYLCASSFSGTDYGYTFGSGTRLTVV.

The rearrangement joins TRBV18 to TRBJ1-4; D unresolved. This CDR3 comprises 16 residues. The germline V and J ends were trimmed by 3 bases and 7 bases, with 18 bases remaining between them. Germline CDR1 is KGHSH and CDR2 is LQKENI. The CDR3 DNA reads TGTGCCAGCTCACCTAGTCCCGCATACGAGGGTGAAAAACTGTTTTTT. This gives the protein CASSPSPAYEGEKLFF. The full variable domain, with the rest looked up from reference TRBV18 and TRBJ1-4, is NAGVMQNPRHLVRRRGQEARLRCSPMKGHSHVYWYRQLPEEGLKFMVYLQKENIIDESGMPKERFSAEFPKEGPSILRIQQVVRGDSAAYFCASSPSPAYEGEKLFFGSGTQLSVL.

The chain carries TRBV11-2 and TRBJ2-5, with 9 bases that match TRBD1. Losses at the gene ends were 2 bases for V and 5 bases for J; bases not matched to a gene: 6. This CDR3 is 15 amino acids long. Germline lookup yields CDR1 SGHAT and CDR2 FQNNGV. The CDR3 DNA follows: TGTGCCAGCAGCTTACTGGGACAGGGCACGGAGACCCAGTACTTC. Amino acid sequence: CASSLLGQGTETQYF.

The chain couples TRBV9 to TRBJ1-1, with D perhaps TRBD1 (5 bases). The CDR3 sequence is 13 residues long. Per germline, CDR1 SGDLS and CDR2 YYNGEE. V was clipped by 3 bases and J by 5 bases, with 11 bases between them. This CDR3 is CASSEQEGTEAFF. The CDR3 DNA sequence: TGTGCCAGCAGCGAACAGGAGGGGACTGAAGCTTTCTTT.

In DNA form, the CDR3 reads TGTGCCAGCAACCCAAACGGGCGGGCGACCTATGGCTACACCTTC. Its translation: CASNPNGRATYGYTF. The chain carries TRBV27 and TRBJ1-2, with D uncertain. This CDR3 spans 15 amino acids. The V gene's germline CDR1 is MNHEY and CDR2 SMNVEV (reference sequence). The ends were cut back, 7 bases at V and 4 bases at J, with 19 bases in the middle.

This clone was recorded once. The V call is TRBV10-3, the J call TRBJ1-6; 8 bases agree with TRBD1. The CDR3 consists of 14 residues. Germline V lookup: CDR1 ENHRY, CDR2 SYGVKD. Unmatched junction bases numbered 7, after V lost 6 bases and J lost 9 bases. Written as DNA, the CDR3 is TGTGCCATCAGGATGCAGGGGGCCGGTTCACCCCTCCACTTT. This sequence encodes CAIRMQGAGSPLHF.

The rearrangement joins TRBV30 to TRBJ2-5; tentative D call: TRBD2 (5 bases). Germline lookup yields CDR1 GTSNPN and CDR2 SVGIG (reference sequence). Trimming took off 4 bases at V and 1 base at J, with 16 bases between the two ends. This CDR3 spans 15 amino acids. As DNA, the CDR3 is TGTGCCTGGATTGCCCCGGTCCGGGGCCAAGAGACCCAGTACTTC. It yields the protein CAWIAPVRGQETQYF.

The DNA of the CDR3 is TGTGCCAGCTCAGGGAGGAGCGAGCAGTACTTC. It codes for CASSGRSEQYF. J is TRBJ2-7 and V is TRBV6-5, with D perhaps TRBD2 (6 bases). In germline, CDR1 is MNHEY, CDR2 SVGAGI. CDR3 size: 11 residues. The V and J ends lost 8 bases and 6 bases respectively, with 11 bases between them.